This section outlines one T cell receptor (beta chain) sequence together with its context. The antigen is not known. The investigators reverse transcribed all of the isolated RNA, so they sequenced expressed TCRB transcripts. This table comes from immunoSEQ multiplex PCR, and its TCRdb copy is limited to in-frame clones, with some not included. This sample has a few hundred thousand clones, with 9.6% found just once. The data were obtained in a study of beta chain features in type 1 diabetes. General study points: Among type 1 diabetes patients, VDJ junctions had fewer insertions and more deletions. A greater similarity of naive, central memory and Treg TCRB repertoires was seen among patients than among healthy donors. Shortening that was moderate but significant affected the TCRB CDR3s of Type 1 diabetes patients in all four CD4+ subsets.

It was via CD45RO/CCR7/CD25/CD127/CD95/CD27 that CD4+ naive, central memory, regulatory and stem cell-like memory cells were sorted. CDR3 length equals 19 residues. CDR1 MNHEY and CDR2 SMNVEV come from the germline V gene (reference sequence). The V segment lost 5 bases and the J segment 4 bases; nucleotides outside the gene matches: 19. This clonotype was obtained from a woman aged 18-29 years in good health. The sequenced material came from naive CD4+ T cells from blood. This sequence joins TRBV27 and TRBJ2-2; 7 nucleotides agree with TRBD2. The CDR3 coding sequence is TGTGCCAGCAGTCCTACCCCCCTGTGGGACTATCCTACCACCGGGGAGCTGTTTTTT. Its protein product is CASSPTPLWDYPTTGELFF.